This T cell receptor (beta chain) was observed in a study of regulatory T cells in long-lasting Graves disease. For the study at large: Over 5 years on antithyroid drugs plus positive TSH receptor antibodies marked Graves' disease as persistent. Study outcomes and limitations: TCR diversity was lower in persistent Graves' patients than in newly diagnosed ones.

The time point: persistent/refractory GD, antithyroid drugs over 5 years with positive TRAb. The TCR library was prepared using RNA isolated from PBMCs. Into tubes containing EDTA, 8 to 9 milliliters of peripheral blood were drawn. Libraries of TCR beta came from iRepertoire HTBI primers plus Arm-PCR of CDR3 regions. Each CDR3 protein gets one entry after TCRdb re-called the multiplex PCR reads with MiXCR. The repertoire consists of around 460,000 distinct CDR3 sequences, with about 20% occurring once and the leading ten covering roughly 14%. About this clonotype: Its antigen is not known.

The TCR sequence derives from a female donor with Graves disease. The sample was peripheral blood mononuclear cells (PBMCs), taken when the disease was refractory, from a patient treated with antithyroid drugs.

In DNA form, the CDR3 reads TGTGCCAGCAGCCTCATAAAACAGGTTAACTATGGCTACACCTTC. Amino acids: CASSLIKQVNYGYTF. The V gene is TRBV11-2, the J gene TRBJ1-2, with a possible D match to TRBD1 (5 bases). Germline V gene lookup returns CDR1 SGHAT and CDR2 FQNNGV. The CDR3 is 15 amino acids. V shed 5 bases and J shed 1 base, with 14 bases lying between them.